This is a list of T cell receptor beta chains from one sample in a study of blood T cell repertoires in COVID-19. Produced via immunoSEQ multiplex PCR; TCRdb's table is partial and in-frame only. Of more than 25,000 clones listed, about 94% were seen once; the top ten hold roughly 3.7%. Sequencing was performed on peripheral blood. The receptors derive from a human donor with active COVID-19. The donor label of this sample is uncertain. Both conserved end residues are part of each CDR3. Fields, in order: D gene, J gene, V gene, clone size, CDR3 protein, CDR3 DNA. A D gene is named only where the DNA matches it firmly. Clone size is not always given. Where it is, it says once, few, many or a class for expanded clones.

D gene: TRBD1
J gene: TRBJ1-5
V gene: TRBV11-2
clone size: NA
CDR3 protein: CASSSKPRQGGQPQHF
CDR3 DNA: TGTGCCAGCAGCTCGAAACCGAGACAGGGAGGTCAGCCCCAGCATTTT

D gene: NA
J gene: TRBJ1-3
V gene: TRBV6-5
clone size: NA
CDR3 protein: CASSPRGVENTIYF
CDR3 DNA: TGTGCCAGCAGTCCCCGGGGGGTGGAAAACACCATATATTTT

D gene: TRBD1
J gene: TRBJ1-6
V gene: TRBV5-6
clone size: NA
CDR3 protein: CASSTAGTANSPLHF
CDR3 DNA: TGTGCCAGCAGCACCGCCGGGACAGCTAATTCACCCCTCCACTTT

D gene: NA
J gene: TRBJ1-4
V gene: TRBV2
clone size: NA
CDR3 protein: CASSHRVTNEKLFF
CDR3 DNA: TGTGCCAGCAGTCACCGGGTGACTAATGAAAAACTGTTTTTT

D gene: NA
J gene: TRBJ2-3
V gene: TRBV19
clone size: NA
CDR3 protein: CASSITGFTDTQYF
CDR3 DNA: TGTGCCAGTAGTATTACAGGGTTCACAGATACGCAGTATTTT

D gene: NA
J gene: TRBJ1-2
V gene: TRBV5-1
clone size: NA
CDR3 protein: CASSFGENYGYTF
CDR3 DNA: TGCGCCAGCAGCTTCGGAGAAAACTATGGCTACACCTTC

D gene: NA
J gene: TRBJ1-1
V gene: TRBV5-1
clone size: once
CDR3 protein: CASSLAGYEATEAFF
CDR3 DNA: TGCGCCAGCAGCTTGGCCGGGTATGAGGCTACTGAAGCTTTCTTT

D gene: TRBD2
J gene: TRBJ2-2
V gene: TRBV5-1
clone size: NA
CDR3 protein: CASSPATSRTGELFF
CDR3 DNA: TGCGCCAGCAGCCCGGCGACTAGCAGAACCGGGGAGCTGTTTTTT

D gene: NA
J gene: TRBJ2-5
V gene: TRBV19
clone size: NA
CDR3 protein: CASSIGRQETQYF
CDR3 DNA: TGTGCCAGTAGTATAGGGAGACAAGAGACCCAGTACTTC

D gene: NA
J gene: TRBJ1-1
V gene: TRBV9
clone size: NA
CDR3 protein: CASSVVGATNTEAFF
CDR3 DNA: TGTGCCAGCAGCGTAGTTGGGGCAACGAACACTGAAGCTTTCTTT